The source of this T cell receptor beta chain is a study of OX40 agonist ivuxolimab in advanced cancers. Study overall: Dose-escalation patients' cancers were hepatocellular carcinoma, melanoma, renal cell or head and neck cancer. Averaging about 60 years in age, with a range of roughly 23 to 85, the cohort was more than 75% male. Study outcomes and limitations: Some of the lowest clonal expansion was seen in partial responders at 0.1-3.0 mg/kg.

The CDR3 spans 15 residues. Trimming cost V 6 bases and J 8 bases; bases outside gene matches: 11. CDR1 is MNHEY and CDR2 is SVGAGI in the germline V gene. Here immunoSEQ multiplex PCR was the method, and the copy in TCRdb shows in-frame clones only, minus some. The sample has about 64,000 clones, more than 75% seen once; the top ten hold roughly 2.1%. Points on this clone: What it recognizes is unknown.

The V and J genes are TRBV6-5 and TRBJ1-4, with TRBD1 identical over 8 bases. The sequence was obtained from an adult with an advanced solid tumor such as melanoma, head and neck, liver or kidney cancer. This material consisted of CD4+ or CD8+ T cells sorted from blood, taken in a trial of the OX40 agonist ivuxolimab. This chain's CDR3 is CASRTGDTSFEKLFF. CDR3 bases: TGTGCCAGCAGGACAGGGGACACGAGTTTCGAAAAACTGTTTTTT.